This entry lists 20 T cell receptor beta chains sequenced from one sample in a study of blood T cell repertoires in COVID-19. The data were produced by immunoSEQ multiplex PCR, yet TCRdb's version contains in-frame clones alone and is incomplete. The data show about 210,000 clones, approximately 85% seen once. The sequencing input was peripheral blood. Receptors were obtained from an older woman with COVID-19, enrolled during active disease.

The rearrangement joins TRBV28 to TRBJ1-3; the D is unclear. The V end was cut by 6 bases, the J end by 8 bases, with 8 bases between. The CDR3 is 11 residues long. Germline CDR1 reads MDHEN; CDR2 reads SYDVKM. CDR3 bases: TGTGCCAGCAGGGGCGAACACACCATATATTTT. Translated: CASRGEHTIYF.

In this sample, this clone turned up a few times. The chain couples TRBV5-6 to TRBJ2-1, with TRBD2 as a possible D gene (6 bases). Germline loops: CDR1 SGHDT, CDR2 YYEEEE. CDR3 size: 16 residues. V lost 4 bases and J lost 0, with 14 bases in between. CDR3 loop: CASSPQAGRSYNEQFF. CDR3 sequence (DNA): TGTGCCAGCAGCCCCCAAGCGGGTCGCTCCTACAATGAGCAGTTCTTC.

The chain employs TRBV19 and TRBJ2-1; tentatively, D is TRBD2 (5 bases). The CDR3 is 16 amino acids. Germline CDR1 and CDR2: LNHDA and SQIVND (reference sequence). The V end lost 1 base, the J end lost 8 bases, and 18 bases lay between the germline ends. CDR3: CASSIGPGLGSYEQFF. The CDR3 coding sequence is TGTGCCAGTAGTATAGGTCCGGGTCTGGGGAGCTATGAGCAGTTCTTC.

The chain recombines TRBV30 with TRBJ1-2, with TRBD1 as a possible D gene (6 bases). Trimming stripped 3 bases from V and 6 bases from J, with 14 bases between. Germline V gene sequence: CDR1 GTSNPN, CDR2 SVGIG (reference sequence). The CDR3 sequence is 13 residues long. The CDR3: CAWSRSGDDGYTF. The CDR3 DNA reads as TGTGCCTGGAGCAGGTCAGGGGACGATGGCTACACCTTC.

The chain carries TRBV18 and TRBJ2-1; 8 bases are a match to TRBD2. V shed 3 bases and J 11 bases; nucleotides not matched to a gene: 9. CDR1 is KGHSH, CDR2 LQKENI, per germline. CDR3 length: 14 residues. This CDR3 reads CASSPGRREAKQFF. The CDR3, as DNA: TGTGCCAGCTCACCTGGGCGGCGGGAGGCTAAGCAGTTCTTC.

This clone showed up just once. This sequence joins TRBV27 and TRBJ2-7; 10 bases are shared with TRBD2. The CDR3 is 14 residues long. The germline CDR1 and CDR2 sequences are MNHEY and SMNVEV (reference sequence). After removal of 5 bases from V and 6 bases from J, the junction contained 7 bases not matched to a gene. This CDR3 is CASSRLAGVGEQYF. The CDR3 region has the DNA TGTGCCAGCAGTCGCCTAGCGGGAGTGGGCGAGCAGTACTTC.

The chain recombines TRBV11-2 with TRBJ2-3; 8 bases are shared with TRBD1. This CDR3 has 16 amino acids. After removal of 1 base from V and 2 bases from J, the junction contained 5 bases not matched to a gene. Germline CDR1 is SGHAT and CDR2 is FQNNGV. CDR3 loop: CASSLGTGLNTDTQYF. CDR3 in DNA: TGTGCCAGCAGCTTAGGGACAGGGTTAAACACAGATACGCAGTATTTT.

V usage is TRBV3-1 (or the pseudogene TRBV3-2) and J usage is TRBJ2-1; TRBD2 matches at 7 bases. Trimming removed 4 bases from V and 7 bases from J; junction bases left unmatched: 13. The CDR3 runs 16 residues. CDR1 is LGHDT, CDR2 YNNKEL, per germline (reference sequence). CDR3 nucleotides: TGTGCCAGCAGCCTACCCCGGGACTACGCGAGGAATGAGCAGTTCTTC. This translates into CASSLPRDYARNEQFF.

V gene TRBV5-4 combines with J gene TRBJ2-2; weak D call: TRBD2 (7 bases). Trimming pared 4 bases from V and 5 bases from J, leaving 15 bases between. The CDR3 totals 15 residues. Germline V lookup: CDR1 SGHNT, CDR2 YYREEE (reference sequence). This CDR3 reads CASSLGLGGTGELFF. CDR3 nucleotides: TGTGCCAGCAGCCTTGGACTAGGGGGGACCGGGGAGCTGTTTTTT.

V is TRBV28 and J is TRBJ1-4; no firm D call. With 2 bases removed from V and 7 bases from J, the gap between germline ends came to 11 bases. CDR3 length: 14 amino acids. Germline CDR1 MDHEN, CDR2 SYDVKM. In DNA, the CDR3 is TGTGCCAGCAGTTTAGTAGGAGGCGCTGAAAAACTGTTTTTT. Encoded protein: CASSLVGGAEKLFF.

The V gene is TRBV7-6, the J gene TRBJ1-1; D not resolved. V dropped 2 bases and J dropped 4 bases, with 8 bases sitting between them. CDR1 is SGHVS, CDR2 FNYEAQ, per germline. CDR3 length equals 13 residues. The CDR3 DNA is TGTGCCAGCAGCTTACTCCCCCGCACTGAAGCTTTCTTT. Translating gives CASSLLPRTEAFF.

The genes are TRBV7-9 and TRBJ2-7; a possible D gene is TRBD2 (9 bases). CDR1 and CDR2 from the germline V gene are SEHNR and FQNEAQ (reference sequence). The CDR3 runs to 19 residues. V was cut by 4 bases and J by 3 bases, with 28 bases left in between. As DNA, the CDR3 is TGTGCCAGCAGCTCCTCACAGGGGGGGCTAGCGGGGACCATCTACGAGCAGTACTTC. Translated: CASSSSQGGLAGTIYEQYF. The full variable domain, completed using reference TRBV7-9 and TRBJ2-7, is DTGVSQNPRHKITKRGQNVTFRCDPISEHNRLYWYRQTLGQGPEFLTYFQNEAQLEKSRLLSDRFSAERPKGSFSTLEIQRTEQGDSAMYLCASSSSQGGLAGTIYEQYFGPGTRLTVT.

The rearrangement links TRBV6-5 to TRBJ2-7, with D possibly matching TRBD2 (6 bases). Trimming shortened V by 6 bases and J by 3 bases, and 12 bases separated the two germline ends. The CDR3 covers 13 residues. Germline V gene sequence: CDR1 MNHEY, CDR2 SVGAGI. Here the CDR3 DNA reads TGTGCCAGCAGGCTAGGAGGGAGCTACGAGCAGTACTTC. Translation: CASRLGGSYEQYF.

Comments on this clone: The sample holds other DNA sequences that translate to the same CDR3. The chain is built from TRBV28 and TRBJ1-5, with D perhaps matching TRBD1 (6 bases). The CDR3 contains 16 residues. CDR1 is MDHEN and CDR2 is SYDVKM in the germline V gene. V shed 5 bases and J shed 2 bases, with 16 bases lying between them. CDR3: CASSPRTGMGNQPQHF. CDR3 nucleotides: TGTGCCAGCAGTCCTAGAACAGGGATGGGCAATCAGCCCCAGCATTTT.

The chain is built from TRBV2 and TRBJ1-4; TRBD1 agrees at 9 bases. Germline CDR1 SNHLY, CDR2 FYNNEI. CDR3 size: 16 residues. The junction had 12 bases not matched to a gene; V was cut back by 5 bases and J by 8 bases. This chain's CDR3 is CASSTRGQGFGEKLFF. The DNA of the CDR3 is TGTGCCAGCAGTACGCGGGGACAGGGCTTCGGAGAAAAACTGTTTTTT.

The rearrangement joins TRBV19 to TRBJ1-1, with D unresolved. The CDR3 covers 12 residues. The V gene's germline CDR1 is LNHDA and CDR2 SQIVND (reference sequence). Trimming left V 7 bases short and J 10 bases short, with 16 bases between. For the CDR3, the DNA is TGTGCCAGTAAGGGAGGGAATGGCGTAGCTTTCTTT. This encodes CASKGGNGVAFF.

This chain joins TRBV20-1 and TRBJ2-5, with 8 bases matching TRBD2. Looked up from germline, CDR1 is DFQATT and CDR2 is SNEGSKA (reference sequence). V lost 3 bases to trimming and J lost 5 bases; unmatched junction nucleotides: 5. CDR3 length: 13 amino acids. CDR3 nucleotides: TGCAGTGCTAGTACGGGAGGGACGGAGACCCAGTACTTC. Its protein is CSASTGGTETQYF.

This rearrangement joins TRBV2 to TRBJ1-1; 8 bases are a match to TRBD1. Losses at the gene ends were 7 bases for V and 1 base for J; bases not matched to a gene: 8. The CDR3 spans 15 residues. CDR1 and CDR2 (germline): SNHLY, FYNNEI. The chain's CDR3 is CASKPATGANTEAFF. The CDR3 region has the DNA TGTGCCAGCAAACCAGCGACAGGGGCGAACACTGAAGCTTTCTTT.

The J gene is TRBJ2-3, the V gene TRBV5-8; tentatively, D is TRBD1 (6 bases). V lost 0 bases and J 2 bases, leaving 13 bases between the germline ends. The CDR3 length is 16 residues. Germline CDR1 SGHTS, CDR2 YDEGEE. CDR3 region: CASSLGQGQHTDTQYF. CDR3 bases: TGTGCCAGCAGCTTGGGGCAGGGGCAGCACACAGATACGCAGTATTTT.

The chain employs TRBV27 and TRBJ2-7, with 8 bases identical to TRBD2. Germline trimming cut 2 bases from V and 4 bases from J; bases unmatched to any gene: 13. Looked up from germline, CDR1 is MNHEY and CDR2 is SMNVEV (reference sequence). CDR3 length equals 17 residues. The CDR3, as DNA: TGTGCCAGCAGTTTACTATACCTGGCGGGAGGCGGGTACGAGCAGTACTTC. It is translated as CASSLLYLAGGGYEQYF.